This is a list of T cell receptor beta chains from one sample in a study of blood T cell repertoires in COVID-19. TCRdb's table, derived via immunoSEQ multiplex PCR, lists solely in-frame clones and lacks some. The sample records 200,000 or so clones, about four fifths being singletons. The sequenced sample consisted of PBMCs or T cells enriched from blood (not recorded which). The origin of the receptors is a man aged 35 to 55 who had recovered from COVID-19. Both conserved end residues are part of each CDR3. Each record gives: D gene, CDR3 length, clone size, J gene, V gene, CDR3 DNA, CDR3 protein. The D gene is left open where the match is weak. Size is stated for part of the rows, as once, few or many counts, or as a class when the clone is expanded.

D: .; length: 14; size: .; J: TRBJ1-2; V: TRBV5-1; DNA: TGCGCCAGCAGCTTGAGTGAGGCTAACTATGGCTACACCTTC; CDR3: CASSLSEANYGYTF
D: TRBD1; length: 13; size: .; J: TRBJ2-5; V: TRBV6-2/TRBV6-3; DNA: TGTGCCAGCAGCTTACAGGGGCGGTCGACCCAGTACTTC; CDR3: CASSLQGRSTQYF
D: .; length: 17; size: .; J: TRBJ1-5; V: TRBV7-9; DNA: TGTGCCAGCAGCTTAGTATATGGACAGAATAGCAATCAGCCCCAGCATTTT; CDR3: CASSLVYGQNSNQPQHF
D: TRBD1; length: 13; size: .; J: TRBJ2-5; V: TRBV6-6; DNA: TGTGCCAGCAGAGGTACAGGGGTAGAGACCCAGTACTTC; CDR3: CASRGTGVETQYF
D: .; length: 17; size: .; J: TRBJ1-2; V: TRBV2; DNA: TGTGCCAGCAGTGGGACAAGCGGGGAGTTAGCTAACTATGGCTACACCTTC; CDR3: CASSGTSGELANYGYTF
D: .; length: 13; size: .; J: TRBJ2-4; V: TRBV12-3/TRBV12-4; DNA: TGTGCCAGCAGGGTTGACAGCAAAAACATTCAGTACTTC; CDR3: CASRVDSKNIQYF
D: .; length: 17; size: .; J: TRBJ2-2; V: TRBV5-1; DNA: TGCGCCAGCGGCACCCGATCCGGGACAACGAACACCGGGGAGCTGTTTTTT; CDR3: CASGTRSGTTNTGELFF
D: TRBD1; length: 13; size: .; J: TRBJ2-5; V: TRBV2; DNA: TGTGCCAGCAGCTTCGGACAGGGAGAGACCCAGTACTTC; CDR3: CASSFGQGETQYF
D: .; length: 16; size: .; J: TRBJ1-5; V: TRBV19; DNA: TGTGCCAGTCGGGACATTTCGCGAAGGCCCAATCAGCCCCAGCATTTT; CDR3: CASRDISRRPNQPQHF
D: .; length: 18; size: .; J: TRBJ1-6; V: TRBV5-1; DNA: TGCGCCAGCAGCTTGGGGTCCCGGGACATAGTCGGCCATTCACCCCTCCACTTT; CDR3: CASSLGSRDIVGHSPLHF
D: .; length: 13; size: .; J: TRBJ2-1; V: TRBV2; DNA: TGTGCCAGCTGCAGCGGGTATTACAATGAGCAGTTCTTC; CDR3: CASCSGYYNEQFF
D: TRBD2; length: 15; size: .; J: TRBJ2-2; V: TRBV28; DNA: TGTGCCAGCAGTCTAGCGGGGGGGCCCACCGGGGAGCTGTTTTTT; CDR3: CASSLAGGPTGELFF
D: TRBD2; length: 15; size: .; J: TRBJ2-7; V: TRBV5-6; DNA: TGTGCCAGCAGCTTTCTAGCGGGGGATCGTTACGAGCAGTACTTC; CDR3: CASSFLAGDRYEQYF
D: .; length: 12; size: .; J: TRBJ2-7; V: TRBV3-1/TRBV3-2; DNA: TGTGCCAGCAGCCCCCGCTCCTACGAGCAGTACTTC; CDR3: CASSPRSYEQYF
D: .; length: 12; size: .; J: TRBJ2-7; V: TRBV29-1; DNA: TGCAGCGTTGAGGGAGGGGGGTCGGAGCAGTACTTC; CDR3: CSVEGGGSEQYF
D: .; length: 13; size: .; J: TRBJ1-5; V: TRBV19; DNA: TGTGCCAGTAGTATAACAGCAAATCAGCCCCAGCATTTT; CDR3: CASSITANQPQHF
D: .; length: 16; size: .; J: TRBJ1-2; V: TRBV5-6; DNA: TGTGCCAGCAGCCCACTTTCCCCAGCCAACGCGGGTGGCTACACCTTC; CDR3: CASSPLSPANAGGYTF
D: .; length: 14; size: .; J: TRBJ2-2; V: TRBV9; DNA: TGTGCCAGCAGCGTAGAACAGATCACCGGGGAGCTGTTTTTT; CDR3: CASSVEQITGELFF
D: .; length: 14; size: .; J: TRBJ1-1; V: TRBV27; DNA: TGTGCCAGCAGCTCAGTCCAGGGAACCACTGAAGCTTTCTTT; CDR3: CASSSVQGTTEAFF
D: .; length: 13; size: .; J: TRBJ2-2; V: TRBV4-2; DNA: TGTGCCAGCAGCCAAGTACATACCGGGGAGCTGTTTTTT; CDR3: CASSQVHTGELFF
D: TRBD2; length: 16; size: .; J: TRBJ2-7; V: TRBV7-9; DNA: TGTGCCAGTCTCCCCGGGACTAGCGGGGTAAGGGGTGAGCAGTACTTC; CDR3: CASLPGTSGVRGEQYF
D: TRBD2; length: 19; size: .; J: TRBJ2-3; V: TRBV3-1/TRBV3-2; DNA: TGTGCCAGCAGCCAATCGGGTTTGCGGGGGGGCCGGAGCACAGATACGCAGTATTTT; CDR3: CASSQSGLRGGRSTDTQYF
D: TRBD1; length: 14; size: .; J: TRBJ1-2; V: TRBV6-5; DNA: TGTGCCAGCAGTCCGCGGACAGGGGGCGGCGGCTACACCTTC; CDR3: CASSPRTGGGGYTF
D: .; length: 13; size: .; J: TRBJ2-7; V: TRBV7-2; DNA: TGTGCCAGCAGCCCATCGAGAGAGTACGAGCAGTACTTC; CDR3: CASSPSREYEQYF
D: .; length: 17; size: .; J: TRBJ2-2; V: TRBV7-9; DNA: TGTGCCAGCAGCCACAGCCCAGGGGTCCTAAGCACCGGGGAGCTGTTTTTT; CDR3: CASSHSPGVLSTGELFF
D: TRBD1; length: 14; size: .; J: TRBJ2-7; V: TRBV6-1; DNA: TGTGCCAGCAGTGAACCGGGACAGTCCTACGAGCAGTACTTC; CDR3: CASSEPGQSYEQYF
D: TRBD1; length: 15; size: .; J: TRBJ1-2; V: TRBV5-6; DNA: TGTGCCAGCAGCCCCCGGACAGGCTTGAACTATGGCTACACCTTC; CDR3: CASSPRTGLNYGYTF
D: TRBD2; length: 15; size: once; J: TRBJ2-2; V: TRBV2; DNA: TGTGCCAGCAGTGGTGTAGCGGGGGGGCTCGGGGAGCTGTTTTTT; CDR3: CASSGVAGGLGELFF
D: .; length: 13; size: .; J: TRBJ1-1; V: TRBV7-3; DNA: TGTGCCAGCAGCTTACAGGGAGGCACTGAAGCTTTCTTT; CDR3: CASSLQGGTEAFF
D: .; length: 14; size: once; J: TRBJ2-7; V: TRBV7-2; DNA: TGTGCCAGCAGCCCGGATCGGGGGAGAACCGAGCAGTACTTC; CDR3: CASSPDRGRTEQYF
D: TRBD1; length: 13; size: .; J: TRBJ2-2; V: TRBV5-4; DNA: TGTGCCAGCTTAGAACAGGGGGCCGGGGAGCTGTTTTTT; CDR3: CASLEQGAGELFF
D: .; length: 10; size: .; J: TRBJ2-1; V: TRBV2; DNA: TGTGCCACCACTCAAAGCGAGCAGTTCTTC; CDR3: CATTQSEQFF
D: TRBD1; length: 20; size: many; J: TRBJ1-4; V: TRBV30; DNA: TGTGCCTGGAACCGACATAACCCCCCCAACAGGGGGGGCTTTAATGAAAAACTGTTTTTT; CDR3: CAWNRHNPPNRGGFNEKLFF
D: .; length: 13; size: .; J: TRBJ1-1; V: TRBV7-9; DNA: TGTGCCAGCAGACTCCTGATGGACACTGAAGCTTTCTTT; CDR3: CASRLLMDTEAFF
D: .; length: 17; size: .; J: TRBJ1-1; V: TRBV4-2; DNA: TGTGCCAGCAGCCAAGATAATCTCGACAGATTGAACACTGAAGCTTTCTTT; CDR3: CASSQDNLDRLNTEAFF
D: .; length: 15; size: .; J: TRBJ1-1; V: TRBV30; DNA: TGTGCCTGGAGTGTACTAAGTGGAAAGAACACTGAAGCTTTCTTT; CDR3: CAWSVLSGKNTEAFF
D: .; length: 15; size: many; J: TRBJ1-6; V: TRBV29-1; DNA: TGCAGCGTTTTGGAGGAGGACGGCAATAATTCACCCCTCCACTTT; CDR3: CSVLEEDGNNSPLHF
D: TRBD2; length: 14; size: .; J: TRBJ2-5; V: TRBV2; DNA: TGTGCCAGCAGTGTTATGGGACTACAAGAGACCCAGTACTTC; CDR3: CASSVMGLQETQYF
D: TRBD1; length: 17; size: .; J: TRBJ2-7; V: TRBV5-6; DNA: TGTGCCAGCAGCTTACAAAAGGACAGGGTCCTTCGTCGGGAGCAGTACTTC; CDR3: CASSLQKDRVLRREQYF
D: .; length: 14; size: .; J: TRBJ1-1; V: TRBV13; DNA: TGTGCCAGCAGCTCGGGGCCTCGGGGGGCTGAAGCTTTCTTT; CDR3: CASSSGPRGAEAFF
D: TRBD1; length: 15; size: once; J: TRBJ1-5; V: TRBV27; DNA: TGTGCCAGCAGATCCGGGACAGGACTAAATCAGCCCCAGCATTTT; CDR3: CASRSGTGLNQPQHF
D: TRBD2; length: 14; size: .; J: TRBJ2-3; V: TRBV9; DNA: TGTGCCAGCAGCGCCGGACTAGCGGCAGATACGCAGTATTTT; CDR3: CASSAGLAADTQYF
D: .; length: 12; size: .; J: TRBJ2-7; V: TRBV7-2; DNA: TGTGCCAGCAGCTTATGGGGGGTTCAGCAGTACTTC; CDR3: CASSLWGVQQYF
D: .; length: 14; size: .; J: TRBJ2-1; V: TRBV11-2; DNA: TGTGCCAGCAGCTTAGTAGCCGGGTACAATGAGCAGTTCTTC; CDR3: CASSLVAGYNEQFF